What follows are 4 T cell receptor beta chains derived from one specimen sequenced in a study of follicular helper T cells after annual influenza vaccination. The repertoire was sequenced with immunoSEQ multiplex PCR; TCRdb's copy has only in-frame clones and lacks some. The table has under 15,000 clones, just under 80% seen once; the top ten hold 0.45%. Sample time point: 2014-2015 season, pre-vaccination. The source was CXCR5- memory CD4+ T cells sorted from blood, collected on the day of influenza vaccination. These receptors came from an adult who received the influenza vaccine.

This chain joins TRBV4-1 and TRBJ1-3, with 7 bases matching TRBD1. The length of the CDR3 is 17 residues. The V gene end was trimmed by 3 bases and the J gene end by 4 bases; junction bases not matched to a gene: 12. Germline lookup yields CDR1 MGHRA and CDR2 YSYEKL. As DNA, the CDR3 is TGCGCCAGCAGCCAGAACTCCGGAACAGGGGTAGGAAACACCATATATTTT. This sequence encodes CASSQNSGTGVGNTIYF.

The rearrangement uses TRBV4-3 and TRBJ2-6, with D possibly matching TRBD2 (5 bases). V shed 2 bases and J shed 4 bases, with 6 bases lying between them. This CDR3 comprises 14 residues. The germline CDR1 and CDR2 sequences are LGHNA and YSLEER. In DNA, the CDR3 is TGCGCCAGCAGCCAATCGGGGGGGGCCAACGTCCTGACTTTC. This translates into CASSQSGGANVLTF.

The chain combines TRBV7-1 with TRBJ2-7, with D tentatively TRBD2 (5 bases). TRBV7-1 is annotated as an ORF whose role is uncertain. The CDR3 consists of 16 residues. V lost 4 bases and J lost 0, with 16 bases in between. The CDR3 DNA is TGTGCCAGCAGCTTAGCGCCTCTGGGGAGCTCCTACGAGCAGTACTTC. It is translated as CASSLAPLGSSYEQYF.

The J gene is TRBJ1-1, the V gene TRBV5-4; TRBD1 agrees at 7 bases. Germline CDR1 is SGHNT and CDR2 is YYREEE (reference sequence). Trimming at V came to 4 bases and at J to 5 bases, leaving 8 bases not matched to a gene. This CDR3 has 14 amino acids. Here the CDR3 reads CASSQQGKETEAFF. CDR3 coding DNA: TGTGCCAGCAGCCAACAGGGGAAGGAGACTGAAGCTTTCTTT.